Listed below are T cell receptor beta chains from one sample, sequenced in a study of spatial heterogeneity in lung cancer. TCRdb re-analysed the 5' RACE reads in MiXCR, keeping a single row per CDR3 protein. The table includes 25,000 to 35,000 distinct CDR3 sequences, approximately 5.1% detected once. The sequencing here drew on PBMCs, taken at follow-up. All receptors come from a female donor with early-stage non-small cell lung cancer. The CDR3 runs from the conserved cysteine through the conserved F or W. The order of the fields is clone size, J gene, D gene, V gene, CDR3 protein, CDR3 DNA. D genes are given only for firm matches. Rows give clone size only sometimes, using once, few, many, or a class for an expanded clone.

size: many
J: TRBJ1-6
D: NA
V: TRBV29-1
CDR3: CSVGDGPDPLHF
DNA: TGCAGCGTCGGGGACGGGCCTGACCCCCTCCACTTT

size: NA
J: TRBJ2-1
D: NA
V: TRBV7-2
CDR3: CASSSLGGGVRNEQFF
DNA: TGTGCCAGCAGCTCCCTCGGTGGGGGAGTACGCAATGAGCAGTTCTTC

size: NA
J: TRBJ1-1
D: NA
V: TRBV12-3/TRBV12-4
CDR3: CASSSARTGYTEAFF
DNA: TGTGCCAGCAGTTCAGCCCGTACAGGGTACACTGAAGCTTTCTTT

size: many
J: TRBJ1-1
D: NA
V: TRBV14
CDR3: CASSETDDTEAFF
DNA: TGTGCCAGCAGTGAGACAGATGACACTGAAGCTTTCTTT

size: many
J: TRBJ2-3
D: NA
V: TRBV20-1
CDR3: CSARPGPTDTQYF
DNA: TGCAGTGCTAGGCCGGGCCCCACAGATACGCAGTATTTT

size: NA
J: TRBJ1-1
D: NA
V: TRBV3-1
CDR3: CASSRQVAGNMNTEAFF
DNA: TGTGCCAGCAGCCGCCAGGTGGCGGGAAACATGAACACTGAAGCTTTCTTT

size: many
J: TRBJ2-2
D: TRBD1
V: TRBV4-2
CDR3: CASRFDRGSGELFF
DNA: TGTGCCAGCAGGTTCGACAGGGGATCCGGGGAGCTGTTTTTT

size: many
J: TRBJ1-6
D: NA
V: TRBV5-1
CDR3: CASSLEAQVNSPLHF
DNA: TGCGCCAGCAGCTTGGAGGCACAAGTTAATTCACCCCTCCACTTT

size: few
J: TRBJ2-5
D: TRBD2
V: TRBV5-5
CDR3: CASSFGSGGAVETQYF
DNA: TGTGCCAGCAGCTTCGGTAGCGGGGGGGCGGTTGAGACCCAGTACTTC

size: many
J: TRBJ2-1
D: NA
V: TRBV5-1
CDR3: CASSQTSDGYNEQFF
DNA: TGCGCCAGCAGCCAGACGTCGGATGGGTACAATGAGCAGTTCTTC

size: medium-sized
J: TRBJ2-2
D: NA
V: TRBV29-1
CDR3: CSVRVGRAFNTGELFF
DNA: TGCAGCGTTCGTGTCGGGAGAGCTTTTAACACCGGGGAGCTGTTTTTT

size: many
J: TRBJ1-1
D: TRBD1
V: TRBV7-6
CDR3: CASSSDRAGRTEAFF
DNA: TGTGCCAGCAGCTCTGACAGGGCAGGGCGCACTGAAGCTTTCTTT

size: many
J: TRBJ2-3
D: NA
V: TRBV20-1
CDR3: CSARALTDTQYF
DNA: TGCAGTGCTCGGGCCCTCACAGATACGCAGTATTTT

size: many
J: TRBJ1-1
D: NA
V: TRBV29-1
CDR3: CSVGIGGAGEAFF
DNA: TGCAGCGTTGGTATCGGGGGGGCAGGTGAAGCTTTCTTT

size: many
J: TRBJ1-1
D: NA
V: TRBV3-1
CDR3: CASSQGGSGTEAFF
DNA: TGTGCCAGCAGCCAGGGGGGAAGCGGCACTGAAGCTTTCTTT